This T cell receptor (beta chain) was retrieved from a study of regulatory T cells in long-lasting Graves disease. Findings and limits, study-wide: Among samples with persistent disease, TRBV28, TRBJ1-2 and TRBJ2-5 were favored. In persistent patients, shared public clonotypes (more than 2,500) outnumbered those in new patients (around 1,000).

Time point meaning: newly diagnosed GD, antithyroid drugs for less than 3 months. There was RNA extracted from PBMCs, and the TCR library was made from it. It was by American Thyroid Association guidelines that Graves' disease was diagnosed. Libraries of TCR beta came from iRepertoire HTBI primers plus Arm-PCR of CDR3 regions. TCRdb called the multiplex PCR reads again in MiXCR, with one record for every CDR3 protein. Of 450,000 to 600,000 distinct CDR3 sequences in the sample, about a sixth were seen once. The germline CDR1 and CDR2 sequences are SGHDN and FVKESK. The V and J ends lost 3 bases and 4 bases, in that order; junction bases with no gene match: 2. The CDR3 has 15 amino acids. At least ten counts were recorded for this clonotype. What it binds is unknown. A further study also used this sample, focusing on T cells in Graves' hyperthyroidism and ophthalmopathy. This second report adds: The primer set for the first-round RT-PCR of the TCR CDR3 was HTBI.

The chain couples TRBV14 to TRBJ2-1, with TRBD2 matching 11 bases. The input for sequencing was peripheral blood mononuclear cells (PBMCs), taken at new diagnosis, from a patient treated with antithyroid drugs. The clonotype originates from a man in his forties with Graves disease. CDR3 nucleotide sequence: TGTGCCAGCAGCCAGACTAGCGGGAAATACAATGAGCAGTTCTTC. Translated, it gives CASSQTSGKYNEQFF.